The 12 T cell receptor beta chains reported below all come from one sample, sequenced in a study of blood T cell repertoires in COVID-19. Only in-frame clones appear in the TCRdb table, and some are missing; sequencing was by immunoSEQ multiplex PCR. The sample shows around 27,000 clones, just under 95% of them seen only once. Material: peripheral blood. Receptors originate from a human donor with active COVID-19. The donor label of this sample is uncertain.

The chain carries TRBV10-1 and TRBJ1-1, with D possibly TRBD1 on 6 matching bases. Germline V lookup: CDR1 WNHNN, CDR2 SYGVQD (reference sequence). The V end lost 6 bases, the J end lost 4 bases, and 9 bases lay between the germline ends. There are 12 residues in the CDR3. Here the CDR3 reads CASRGQSTEAFF. The CDR3 nucleotides read TGCGCCAGCAGGGGACAATCCACTGAAGCTTTCTTT.

V gene TRBV30 combines with J gene TRBJ1-2; TRBD1 matches 7 bases. This CDR3 spans 12 amino acids. Germline CDR1 and CDR2: GTSNPN and SVGIG (reference sequence). After removal of 0 bases from V and 8 bases from J, the junction contained 3 bases not matched to a gene. The CDR3 sequence is CAWSVTGVGYTF. For the CDR3, the DNA is TGTGCCTGGAGTGTAACAGGGGTCGGCTACACCTTC. Drawing the rest from reference TRBV30 and TRBJ1-2, the complete variable domain is SQTIHQWPATLVQPVGSPLSLECTVEGTSNPNLYWYRQAAGRGLQLLFYSVGIGQISSEVPQNLSASRPQDRQFILSSKKLLLSDSGFYLCAWSVTGVGYTFGSGTRLTVV.

CDR3 loop: CASSPTTRLYEQYF. The CDR3 DNA reads as TGTGCCAGCAGCCCAACGACTAGACTCTACGAGCAGTACTTC. V and J are TRBV5-6 and TRBJ2-7, with TRBD2 as a possible D gene (6 bases). Looked up from germline, CDR1 is SGHDT and CDR2 is YYEEEE. V gave up 4 bases and J gave up 3 bases, with 14 bases separating them. The CDR3 has 14 amino acids.

The V and J genes are TRBV19 and TRBJ2-2, with D hard to call. This CDR3 is built from 12 residues. The V end lost 1 base, the J end lost 9 bases, and 6 bases lay between the germline ends. CDR1 and CDR2 from the germline V gene are LNHDA and SQIVND (reference sequence). Written as DNA, the CDR3 is TGTGCCAGTAGTATAGCATCCAGGGAGCTGTTTTTT. It specifies CASSIASRELFF.

The rearrangement joins TRBV5-6 to TRBJ1-5; no clear D. V lost 6 bases and J lost 1, with 17 bases in between. The germline gives CDR1 SGHDT, CDR2 YYEEEE. The CDR3 has 16 amino acids. The DNA of the CDR3 is TGTGCCAGCACCATGGGAGGGTCGTGGAGCAATCAGCCCCAGCATTTT. This translates into CASTMGGSWSNQPQHF. Supplemented by reference TRBV5-6 and TRBJ1-5, the full variable domain reads DAGVTQSPTHLIKTRGQQVTLRCSPKSGHDTVSWYQQALGQGPQFIFQYYEEEERQRGNFPDRFSGHQFPNYSSELNVNALLLGDSALYLCASTMGGSWSNQPQHFGDGTRLSIL.

This clone was observed a handful of times. The chain is built from TRBV3-1 (or the pseudogene TRBV3-2) and TRBJ1-1; D is uncertain. Trimming removed 3 bases at V and 6 bases at J, with 20 bases between. The germline V gene encodes CDR1 LGHDT and CDR2 YNNKEL (reference sequence). The CDR3 spans 16 residues. CDR3 loop: CASSHVFGPGIPEAFF. The CDR3 DNA sequence: TGTGCCAGCAGCCATGTATTCGGCCCCGGGATCCCTGAAGCTTTCTTT.

The J gene is TRBJ1-4, the V gene TRBV18; TRBD1 might be the D (5 bases). V was shortened by 1 base and J by 0 bases, with 9 bases between the two germline ends. Germline V gene sequence: CDR1 KGHSH, CDR2 LQKENI. The CDR3 extends over 16 amino acids. The CDR3 coding sequence is TGTGCCAGCTCACCACGAAGGGGTGCAACTAATGAAAAACTGTTTTTT. Translation gives CASSPRRGATNEKLFF. Drawing the rest from reference TRBV18 and TRBJ1-4, the complete variable domain is NAGVMQNPRHLVRRRGQEARLRCSPMKGHSHVYWYRQLPEEGLKFMVYLQKENIIDESGMPKERFSAEFPKEGPSILRIQQVVRGDSAAYFCASSPRRGATNEKLFFGSGTQLSVL.

The CDR3 region is CASSPGTGAYEQYF. CDR3 coding DNA: TGTGCCAGCTCACCCGGGACAGGAGCCTACGAGCAGTACTTC. This chain joins TRBV18 and TRBJ2-7; 8 nucleotides match TRBD1. The CDR3 is 14 residues long. Trimming cost V 3 bases and J 2 bases; bases outside gene matches: 3. Germline CDR1 KGHSH, CDR2 LQKENI.

V is TRBV5-1 and J is TRBJ1-6; 10 bases align to TRBD1. This CDR3 is 15 amino acids long. The germline gives CDR1 SGHRS, CDR2 YFSETQ. V was clipped by 4 bases and J by 7 bases; unmatched bases: 5. This CDR3 is CASSMDRGRNSPLHF. The CDR3 DNA follows: TGCGCCAGCAGCATGGACAGGGGGAGGAATTCACCCCTCCACTTT.

The rearrangement uses TRBV10-1 and TRBJ2-2; 11 nucleotides align to TRBD1. The CDR3 consists of 18 residues. Germline CDR1 WNHNN, CDR2 SYGVQD (reference sequence). With V trimmed by 5 bases and J by 3 bases, 11 bases remained unmatched. DNA of the CDR3: TGCGCCAGCAGTTCGCATGGGGACAGGGGGTCGGACACCGGGGAGCTGTTTTTT. It yields the protein CASSSHGDRGSDTGELFF.

The chain is built from TRBV4-1 and TRBJ1-2; TRBD1 is a possible D gene (5 bases). The CDR3 extends over 15 amino acids. Germline V CDR1 and CDR2: MGHRA, YSYEKL. The V end lost 4 bases, the J end lost 7 bases, and 19 bases lay between the germline ends. The CDR3 is CASSPPQGDSSGYTF. In nucleotides, the CDR3 is TGCGCCAGCAGCCCCCCCCAAGGGGATAGCTCTGGCTACACCTTC.

The V gene is TRBV5-6, the J gene TRBJ2-5; 9 bases map to TRBD1. V lost 5 bases, J lost 2 bases, and 13 bases stayed unmatched. This CDR3 region has 17 residues. CDR1 is SGHDT and CDR2 is YYEEEE in the germline V gene. The CDR3 sequence is CASSRTLGDRVQETQYF. The CDR3, as DNA: TGTGCCAGCAGTAGGACTCTAGGGGACAGGGTGCAAGAGACCCAGTACTTC.